This T cell receptor (beta chain) is from a study of blood T cell repertoires in COVID-19. This table comes from immunoSEQ multiplex PCR, and its TCRdb copy is limited to in-frame clones, with some not included. The table shows approximately 130,000 clones, with about 85% occurring only once. The CDR3 has 17 amino acids. Germline-derived CDR1 and CDR2 are SGDLS and YYNGEE. V trimming: 0 bases; J trimming: 0 bases; junction bases outside the gene matches: 5. This chain uses TRBV9 with TRBJ2-7; TRBD2 matches 11 bases. Sequencing was done on a sample of peripheral blood. The sequence was obtained from a human donor in a cohort sampled during active COVID-19. CDR3 nucleotides: TGTGCCAGCAGCGTAGGATTAGCGGGGGGGTACTCCTACGAGCAGTACTTC. It translates to CASSVGLAGGYSYEQYF.